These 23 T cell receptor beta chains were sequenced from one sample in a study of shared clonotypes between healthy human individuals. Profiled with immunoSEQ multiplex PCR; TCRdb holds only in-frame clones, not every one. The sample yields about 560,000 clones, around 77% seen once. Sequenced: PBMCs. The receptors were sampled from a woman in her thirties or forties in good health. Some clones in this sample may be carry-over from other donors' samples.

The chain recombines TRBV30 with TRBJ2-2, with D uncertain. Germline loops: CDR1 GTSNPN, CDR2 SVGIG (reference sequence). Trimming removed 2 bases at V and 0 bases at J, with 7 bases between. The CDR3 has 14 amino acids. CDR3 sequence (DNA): TGTGCCTGGAGTCAAATCTCGAACACCGGGGAGCTGTTTTTT. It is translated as CAWSQISNTGELFF.

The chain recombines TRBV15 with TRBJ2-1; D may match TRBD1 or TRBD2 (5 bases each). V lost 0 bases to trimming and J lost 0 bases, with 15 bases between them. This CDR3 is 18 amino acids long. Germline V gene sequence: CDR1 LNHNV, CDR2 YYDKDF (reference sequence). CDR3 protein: CATSREPAGASSYNEQFF. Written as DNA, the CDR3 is TGTGCCACCAGCAGAGAGCCTGCCGGGGCGAGCTCCTACAATGAGCAGTTCTTC.

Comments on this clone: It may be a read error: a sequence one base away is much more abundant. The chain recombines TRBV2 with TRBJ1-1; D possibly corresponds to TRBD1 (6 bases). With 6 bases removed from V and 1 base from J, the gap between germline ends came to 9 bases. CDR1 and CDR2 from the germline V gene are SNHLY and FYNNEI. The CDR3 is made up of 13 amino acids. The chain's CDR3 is CASSWGQNTEAFF. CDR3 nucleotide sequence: TGTGCCAGCAGCTGGGGACAGAACACTGAAGCTTTCTTT. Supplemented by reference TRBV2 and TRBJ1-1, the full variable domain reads EPEVTQTPSHQVTQMGQEVILRCVPISNHLYFYWYRQILGQKVEFLVSFYNNEISEKSEIFDDQFSVERPDGSNFTLKIRSTKLEDSAMYFCASSWGQNTEAFFGQGTRLTVV.

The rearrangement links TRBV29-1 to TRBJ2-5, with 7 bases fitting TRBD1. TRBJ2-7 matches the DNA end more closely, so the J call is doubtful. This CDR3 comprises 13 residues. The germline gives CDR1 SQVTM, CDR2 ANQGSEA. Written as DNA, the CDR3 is TGCAGCGTTTACGAGACAGGGACCTACGAGCAGTACTTC. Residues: CSVYETGTYEQYF.

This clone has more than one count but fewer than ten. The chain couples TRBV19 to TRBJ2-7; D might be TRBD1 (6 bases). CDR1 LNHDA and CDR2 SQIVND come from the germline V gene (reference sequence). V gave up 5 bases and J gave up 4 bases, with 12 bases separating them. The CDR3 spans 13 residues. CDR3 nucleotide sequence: TGTGCCAGTAGTTCCCCGGACAGATACGAGCAGTACTTC. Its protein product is CASSSPDRYEQYF.

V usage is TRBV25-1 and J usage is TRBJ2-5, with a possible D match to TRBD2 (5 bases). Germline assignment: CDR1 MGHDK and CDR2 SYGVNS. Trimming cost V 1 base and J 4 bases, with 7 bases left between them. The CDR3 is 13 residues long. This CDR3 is CASSEFRGETQYF. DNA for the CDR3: TGTGCCAGCAGTGAATTTCGGGGAGAGACCCAGTACTTC.

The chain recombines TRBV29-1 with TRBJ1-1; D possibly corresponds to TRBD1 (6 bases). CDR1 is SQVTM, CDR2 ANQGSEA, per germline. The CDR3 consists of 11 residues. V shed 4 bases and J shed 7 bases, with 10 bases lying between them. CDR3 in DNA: TGCAGCGTTGCCGGCAGGGGTGAAGCTTTCTTT. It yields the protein CSVAGRGEAFF.

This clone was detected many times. CDR3 sequence (DNA): TGTGCCAGCAGTCTCTTAGCGGGAGCCCAAGAGACCCAGTACTTC. The encoded protein is CASSLLAGAQETQYF. The J gene is TRBJ2-5, the V gene TRBV6-4; 9 bases align to TRBD2. The germline V gene encodes CDR1 MRHNA and CDR2 SNTAGT. The CDR3 contains 15 residues. J gave up 1 base and V 5 bases, and 5 bases lay outside the gene matches.

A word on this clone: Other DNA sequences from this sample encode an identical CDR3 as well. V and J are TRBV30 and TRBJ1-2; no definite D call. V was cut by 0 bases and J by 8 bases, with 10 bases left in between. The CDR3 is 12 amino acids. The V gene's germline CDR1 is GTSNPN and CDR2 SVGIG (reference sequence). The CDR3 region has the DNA TGTGCCTGGAGTGTTGGAGGTGGAGGCTACACCTTC. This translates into CAWSVGGGGYTF.

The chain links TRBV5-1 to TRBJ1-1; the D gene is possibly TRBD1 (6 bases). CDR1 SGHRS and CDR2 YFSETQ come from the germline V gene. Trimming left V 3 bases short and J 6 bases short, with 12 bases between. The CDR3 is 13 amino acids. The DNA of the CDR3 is TGCGCCAGCAGCTACACAGGGTTCGCTGAAGCTTTCTTT. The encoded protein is CASSYTGFAEAFF.

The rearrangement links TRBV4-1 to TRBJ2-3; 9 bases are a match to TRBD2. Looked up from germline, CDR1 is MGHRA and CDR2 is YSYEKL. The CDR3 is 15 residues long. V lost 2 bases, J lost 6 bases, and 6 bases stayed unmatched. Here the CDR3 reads CASSQLIAGEDTQYF. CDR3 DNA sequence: TGCGCCAGCAGCCAACTCATAGCGGGAGAGGATACGCAGTATTTT.

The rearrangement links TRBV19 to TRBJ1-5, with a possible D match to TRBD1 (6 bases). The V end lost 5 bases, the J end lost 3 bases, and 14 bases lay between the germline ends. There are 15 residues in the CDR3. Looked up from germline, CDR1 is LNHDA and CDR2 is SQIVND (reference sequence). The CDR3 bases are TGTGCCAGTAGTCCATACCGGGACAACAATCAGCCCCAGCATTTT. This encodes CASSPYRDNNQPQHF.

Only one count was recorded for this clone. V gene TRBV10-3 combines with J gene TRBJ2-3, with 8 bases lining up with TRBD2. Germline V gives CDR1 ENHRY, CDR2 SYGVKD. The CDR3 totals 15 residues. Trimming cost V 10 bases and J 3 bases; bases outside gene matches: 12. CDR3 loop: CATDNPGLGTDTQYF. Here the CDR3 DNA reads TGTGCCACCGATAACCCGGGACTAGGGACAGATACGCAGTATTTT.

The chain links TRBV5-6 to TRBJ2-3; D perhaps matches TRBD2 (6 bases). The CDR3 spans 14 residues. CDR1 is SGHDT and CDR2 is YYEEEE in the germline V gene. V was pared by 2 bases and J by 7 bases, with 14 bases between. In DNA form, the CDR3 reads TGTGCCAGCAGCTTTAGCGGCAACTTGAATACGCAGTATTTT. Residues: CASSFSGNLNTQYF.

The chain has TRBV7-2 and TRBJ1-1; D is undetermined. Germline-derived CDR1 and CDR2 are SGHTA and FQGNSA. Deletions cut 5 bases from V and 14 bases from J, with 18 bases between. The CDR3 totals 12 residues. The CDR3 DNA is TGTGCCAGCAGCCCACCGGGTACGGCGGGATTCTTT. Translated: CASSPPGTAGFF.

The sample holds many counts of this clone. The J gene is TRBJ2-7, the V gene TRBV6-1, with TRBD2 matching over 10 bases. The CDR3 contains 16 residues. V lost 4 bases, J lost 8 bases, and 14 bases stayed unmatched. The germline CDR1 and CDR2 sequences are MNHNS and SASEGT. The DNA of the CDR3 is TGTGCCAGCAGTGGTGTAAAGGCTAGCGGGAGTATTAAGCAGTACTTC. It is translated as CASSGVKASGSIKQYF.

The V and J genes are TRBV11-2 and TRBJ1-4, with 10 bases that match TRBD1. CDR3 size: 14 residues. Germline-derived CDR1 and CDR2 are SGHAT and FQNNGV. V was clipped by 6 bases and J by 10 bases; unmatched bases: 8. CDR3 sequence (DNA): TGTGCCAGCAGTCCACTGACAGGGGGCGGAAAACTGTTTTTT. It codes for CASSPLTGGGKLFF.

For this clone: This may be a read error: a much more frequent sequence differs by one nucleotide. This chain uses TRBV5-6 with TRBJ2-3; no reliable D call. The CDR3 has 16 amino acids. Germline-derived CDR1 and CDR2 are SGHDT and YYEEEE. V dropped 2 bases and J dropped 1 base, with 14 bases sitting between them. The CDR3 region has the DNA TGTGCCAGCAGCTTCTACATAACCTGGGGCACAGATACGCAGTATTTT. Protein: CASSFYITWGTDTQYF.

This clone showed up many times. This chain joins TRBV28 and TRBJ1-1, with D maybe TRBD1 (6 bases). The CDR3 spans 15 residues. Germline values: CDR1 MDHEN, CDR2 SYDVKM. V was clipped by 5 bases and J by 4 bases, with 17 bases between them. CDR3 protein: CASSTYRQDRTEAFF. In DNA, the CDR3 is TGTGCCAGCAGTACCTATCGACAGGACCGCACTGAAGCTTTCTTT.

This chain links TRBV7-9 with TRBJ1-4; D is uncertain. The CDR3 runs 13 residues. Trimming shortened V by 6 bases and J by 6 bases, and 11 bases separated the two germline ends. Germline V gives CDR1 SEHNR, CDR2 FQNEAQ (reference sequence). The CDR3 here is CASRPKMDEKLFF. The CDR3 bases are TGTGCCAGCAGGCCAAAAATGGATGAAAAACTGTTTTTT.

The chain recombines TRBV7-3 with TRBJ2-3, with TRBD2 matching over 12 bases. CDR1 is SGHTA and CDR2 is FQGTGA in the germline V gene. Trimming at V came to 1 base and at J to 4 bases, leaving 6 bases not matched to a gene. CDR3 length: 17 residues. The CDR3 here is CASSLNPTSGRSDTQYF. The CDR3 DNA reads TGTGCCAGCAGCTTAAACCCGACTAGCGGGAGATCAGATACGCAGTATTTT.

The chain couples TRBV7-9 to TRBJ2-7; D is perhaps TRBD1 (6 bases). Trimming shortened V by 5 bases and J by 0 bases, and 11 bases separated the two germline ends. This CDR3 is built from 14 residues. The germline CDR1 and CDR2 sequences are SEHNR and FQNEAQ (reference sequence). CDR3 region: CASSPRQASYEQYF. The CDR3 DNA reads TGTGCCAGCAGCCCCCGACAGGCCTCCTACGAGCAGTACTTC. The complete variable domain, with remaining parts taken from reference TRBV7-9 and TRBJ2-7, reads DTGVSQNPRHKITKRGQNVTFRCDPISEHNRLYWYRQTLGQGPEFLTYFQNEAQLEKSRLLSDRFSAERPKGSFSTLEIQRTEQGDSAMYLCASSPRQASYEQYFGPGTRLTVT.

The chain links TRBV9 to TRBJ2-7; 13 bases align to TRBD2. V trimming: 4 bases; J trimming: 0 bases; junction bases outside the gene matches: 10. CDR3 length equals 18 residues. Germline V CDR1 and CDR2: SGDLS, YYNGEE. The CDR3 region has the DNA TGTGCCAGCAGCCCCAGACCCGGACTAGCGGGAGCCTCCTACGAGCAGTACTTC. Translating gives CASSPRPGLAGASYEQYF.